Below, one T cell receptor (beta chain) is given with its context. Antigen: not known. This specimen belongs to a study of cytomegalovirus exposure and HLA in healthy donors. On the study more broadly: Roughly 180 million T cells yielded more than 90 million unique TCR beta sequences in earlier analysis. Study conclusions and caveats: Common viral pathogens seemed to be connected with several of the most significant clusters, according to a later analysis. TCR beta sequences reportedly predicted most subjects' HLA-A and HLA-B alleles accurately.

After removal of 4 bases from V and 7 bases from J, the junction contained 10 bases not matched to a gene. This CDR3 is 15 amino acids long. Per the germline V gene, CDR1 is SGHVS and CDR2 is FNYEAQ. PCR was performed using 60 Vbeta and 13 Jbeta primers. The protocol was immunoSEQ multiplex PCR, while the TCRdb copy is restricted to in-frame clones and leaves out a portion. Here the sample spans around 190,000 clones, roughly 80% being singletons. The receptor comes from a man in his forties or fifties in good health and CMV-seropositive. Sample: PBMCs. The rearrangement links TRBV7-6 to TRBJ2-3; 8 nucleotides match TRBD2. The CDR3 here is CASSSGGGPGNTQYF. The CDR3 DNA follows: TGTGCCAGCAGCTCCGGGGGGGGGCCGGGTAATACGCAGTATTTT.